This T cell receptor (beta chain) appears in the sequencing data of a study of T-cell reconstitution after alpha-beta-depleted transplantation in children. General observations from the study: From surviving recipient T cells and thymic progenitors came the high day-60 TCRbeta diversity observed in some patients. From newly produced T cells came most of the T-cell counts and diversity one year after transplant. It was reported that alpha-beta T cells came from several hundred expanded graft clones (about two months after transplant).

CDR3 length: 13 residues. Germline CDR1 reads SGHDN; CDR2 reads FVKESK. V was shortened by 4 bases and J by 4 bases, with 9 bases between the two germline ends. Unique molecular identifiers were incorporated into the prepared TCRbeta library. TCRdb itself ran the PCR reads through MiXCR, one entry per CDR3 protein. The data show around 130,000 distinct CDR3 sequences, with more than 9.5% seen just once and 24% held by the top ten. A word on this clonotype: Its antigen is still unknown.

The receptor was isolated from a girl under three years old who had a stem cell transplant for combined immunodeficiency, so the T cells may come from the graft donor. The source material was PBMCs, mostly from graft donor cells, sampled 180 days after TCRalphabeta/CD19-depleted stem cell transplant. This chain connects TRBV14 to TRBJ2-3, with D perhaps matching TRBD1 or TRBD2 (5 bases each). CDR3: CASSPLGADTQYF. DNA of the CDR3: TGTGCCAGCAGCCCACTGGGGGCAGATACGCAGTATTTT.